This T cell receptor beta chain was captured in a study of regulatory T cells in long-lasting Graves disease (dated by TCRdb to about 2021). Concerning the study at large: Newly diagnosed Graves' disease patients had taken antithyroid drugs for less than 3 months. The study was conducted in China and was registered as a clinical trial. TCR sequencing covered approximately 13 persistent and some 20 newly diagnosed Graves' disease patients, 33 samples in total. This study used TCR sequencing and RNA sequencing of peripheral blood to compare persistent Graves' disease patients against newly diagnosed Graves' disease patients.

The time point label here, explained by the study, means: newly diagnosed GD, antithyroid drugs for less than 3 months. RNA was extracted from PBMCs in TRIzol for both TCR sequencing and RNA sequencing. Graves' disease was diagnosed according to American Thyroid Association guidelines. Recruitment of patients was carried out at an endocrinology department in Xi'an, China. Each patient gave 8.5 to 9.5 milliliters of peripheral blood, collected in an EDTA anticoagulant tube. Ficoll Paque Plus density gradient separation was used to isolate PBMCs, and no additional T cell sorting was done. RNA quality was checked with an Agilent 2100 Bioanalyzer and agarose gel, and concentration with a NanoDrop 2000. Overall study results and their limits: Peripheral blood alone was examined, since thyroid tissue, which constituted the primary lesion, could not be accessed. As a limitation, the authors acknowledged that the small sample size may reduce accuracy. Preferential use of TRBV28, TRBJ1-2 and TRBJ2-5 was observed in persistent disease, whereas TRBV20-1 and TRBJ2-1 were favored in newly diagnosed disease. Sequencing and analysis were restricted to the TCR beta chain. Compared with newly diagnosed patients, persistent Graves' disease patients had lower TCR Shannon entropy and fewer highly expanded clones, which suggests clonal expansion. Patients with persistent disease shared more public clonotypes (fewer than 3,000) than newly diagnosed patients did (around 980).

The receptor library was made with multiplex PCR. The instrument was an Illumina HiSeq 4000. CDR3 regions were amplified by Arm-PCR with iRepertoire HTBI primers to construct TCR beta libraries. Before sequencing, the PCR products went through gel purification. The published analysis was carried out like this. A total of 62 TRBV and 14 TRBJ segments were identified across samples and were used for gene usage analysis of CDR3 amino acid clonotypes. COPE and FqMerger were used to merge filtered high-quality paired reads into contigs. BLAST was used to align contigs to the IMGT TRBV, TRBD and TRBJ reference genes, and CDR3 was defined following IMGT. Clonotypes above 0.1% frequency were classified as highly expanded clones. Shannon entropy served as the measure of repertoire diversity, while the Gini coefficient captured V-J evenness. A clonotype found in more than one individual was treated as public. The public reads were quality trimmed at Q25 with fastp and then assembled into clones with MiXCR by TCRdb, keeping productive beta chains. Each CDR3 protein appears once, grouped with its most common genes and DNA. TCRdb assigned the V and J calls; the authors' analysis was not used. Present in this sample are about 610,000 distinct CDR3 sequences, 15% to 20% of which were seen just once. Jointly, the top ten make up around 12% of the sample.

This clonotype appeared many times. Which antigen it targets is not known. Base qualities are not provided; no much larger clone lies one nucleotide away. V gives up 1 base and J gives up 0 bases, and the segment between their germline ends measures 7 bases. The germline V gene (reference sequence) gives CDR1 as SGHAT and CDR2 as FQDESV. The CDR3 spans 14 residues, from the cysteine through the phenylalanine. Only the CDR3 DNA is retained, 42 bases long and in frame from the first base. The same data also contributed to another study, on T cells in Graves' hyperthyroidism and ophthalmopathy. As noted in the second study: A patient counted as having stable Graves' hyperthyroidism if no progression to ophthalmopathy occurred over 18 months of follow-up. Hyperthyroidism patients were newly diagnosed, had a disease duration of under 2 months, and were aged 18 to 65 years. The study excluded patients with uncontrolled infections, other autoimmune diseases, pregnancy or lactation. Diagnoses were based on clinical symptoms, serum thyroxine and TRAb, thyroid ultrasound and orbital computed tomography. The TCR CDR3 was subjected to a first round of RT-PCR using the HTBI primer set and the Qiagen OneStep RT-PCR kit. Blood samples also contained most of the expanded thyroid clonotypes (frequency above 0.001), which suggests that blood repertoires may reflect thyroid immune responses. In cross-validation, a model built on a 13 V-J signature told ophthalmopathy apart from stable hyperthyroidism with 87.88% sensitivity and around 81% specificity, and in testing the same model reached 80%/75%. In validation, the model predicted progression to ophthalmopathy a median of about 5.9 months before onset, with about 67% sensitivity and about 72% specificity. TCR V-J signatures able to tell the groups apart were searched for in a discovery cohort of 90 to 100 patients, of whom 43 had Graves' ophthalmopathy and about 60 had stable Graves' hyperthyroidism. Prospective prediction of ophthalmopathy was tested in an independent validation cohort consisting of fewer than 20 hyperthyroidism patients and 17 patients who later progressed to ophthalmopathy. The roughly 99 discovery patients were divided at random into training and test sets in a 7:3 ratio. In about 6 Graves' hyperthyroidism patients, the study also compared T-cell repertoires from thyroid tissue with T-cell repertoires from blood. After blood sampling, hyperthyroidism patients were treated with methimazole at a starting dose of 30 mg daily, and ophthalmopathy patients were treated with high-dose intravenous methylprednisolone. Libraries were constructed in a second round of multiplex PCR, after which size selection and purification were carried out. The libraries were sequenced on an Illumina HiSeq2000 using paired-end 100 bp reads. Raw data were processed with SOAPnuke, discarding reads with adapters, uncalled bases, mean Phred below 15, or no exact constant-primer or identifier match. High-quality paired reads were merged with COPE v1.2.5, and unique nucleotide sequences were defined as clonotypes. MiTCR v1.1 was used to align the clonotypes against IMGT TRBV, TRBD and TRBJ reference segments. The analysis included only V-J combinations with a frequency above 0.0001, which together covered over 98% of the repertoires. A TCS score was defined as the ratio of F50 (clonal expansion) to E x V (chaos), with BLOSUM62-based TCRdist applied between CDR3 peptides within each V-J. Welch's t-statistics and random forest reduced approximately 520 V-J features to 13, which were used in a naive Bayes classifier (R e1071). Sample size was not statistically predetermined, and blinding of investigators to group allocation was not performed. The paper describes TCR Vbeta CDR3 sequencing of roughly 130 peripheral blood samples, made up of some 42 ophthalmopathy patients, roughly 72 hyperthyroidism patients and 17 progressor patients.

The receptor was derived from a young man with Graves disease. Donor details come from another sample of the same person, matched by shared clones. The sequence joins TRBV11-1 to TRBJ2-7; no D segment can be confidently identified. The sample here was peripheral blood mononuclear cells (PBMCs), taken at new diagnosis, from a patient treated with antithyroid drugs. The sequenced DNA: TGTGCCAGCAGCTTAGACACCGGCTCCTACGAGCAGTACTTC. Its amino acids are CASSLDTGSYEQYF. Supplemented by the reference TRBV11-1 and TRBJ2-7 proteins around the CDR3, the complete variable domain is EAEVAQSPRYKITEKSQAVAFWCDPISGHATLYWYRQILGQGPELLVQFQDESVVDDSQLPKDRFSAERLKGVDSTLKIQPAELGDSAMYLCASSLDTGSYEQYFGPGTRLTVT.